The 17 T cell receptor beta chains presented below share a single source sample, sequenced in a study of blood T cells in healthy people across ages. Next came a second PCR, run for about 7 to 12 cycles, which used a sample-barcoded 5' primer along with a J-beta primer mix. TCRdb processed the 5' RACE reads anew with MiXCR; each CDR3 protein has one entry. The data hold about 640,000 distinct CDR3 sequences, with 45% to 65% observed a single time. Sequencing used blood. The receptors come from a man aged 60 to 69 in good health.

This sequence joins TRBV4-1 and TRBJ1-4; D is ambiguous. This CDR3 spans 16 amino acids. Trimming took off 0 bases at V and 5 bases at J, with 13 bases between the two ends. Germline lookup yields CDR1 MGHRA and CDR2 YSYEKL. The CDR3 loop reads CASSQENTLPNEKLFF. The CDR3 bases are TGCGCCAGCAGCCAAGAGAACACACTTCCAAATGAAAAACTGTTTTTT.

This clonotype has just a few counts. This chain joins TRBV4-1 and TRBJ2-7; 8 bases map to TRBD1. This CDR3 is built from 15 residues. J gave up 0 bases and V 0 bases, and 1 base lay outside the gene matches. Per the germline V gene, CDR1 is MGHRA and CDR2 is YSYEKL. The DNA of the CDR3 is TGCGCCAGCAGCCAAGATGGGACAGGCTCCTACGAGCAGTACTTC. It encodes CASSQDGTGSYEQYF.

The chain is built from TRBV5-1 and TRBJ2-3; TRBD1 matches 9 bases. V lost 0 bases and J lost 4; bases outside the gene matches: 3. Per germline, CDR1 SGHRS and CDR2 YFSETQ. This CDR3 is 15 amino acids long. The chain's CDR3 is CASSLEGQGPDTQYF. The CDR3 bases are TGCGCCAGCAGCTTGGAGGGACAGGGCCCAGATACGCAGTATTTT.

The chain is built from TRBV20-1 and TRBJ1-5, with D possibly TRBD1 on 6 matching bases. Trimming shortened V by 6 bases and J by 3 bases, and 12 bases separated the two germline ends. The CDR3 runs 13 residues. Germline V gene sequence: CDR1 DFQATT, CDR2 SNEGSKA (reference sequence). CDR3 DNA: TGCAGTGCCAATACAGGGCCCAATCAGCCCCAGCATTTT. Protein: CSANTGPNQPQHF.

This chain connects TRBV21-1 to TRBJ2-3; the table calls TRBD1, which could not be checked here. TRBV21-1 is classified as a pseudogene. CDR3 length: 15 residues. CDR3 amino acids: CASPRDRSTTDTQYF. The CDR3 bases are TGTGCCAGCCCCCGGGACAGGTCCACCACAGATACGCAGTATTTT.

J is TRBJ2-2 and V is TRBV20-1; TRBD2 is a possible D gene (6 bases). This CDR3 is built from 14 residues. Trimming removed 0 bases from V and 4 bases from J, with 9 bases in between. Germline assignment: CDR1 DFQATT and CDR2 SNEGSKA (reference sequence). The CDR3 sequence is CSARDLTSTGELFF. The CDR3 nucleotides are TGCAGTGCTAGAGATTTGACTAGCACCGGGGAGCTGTTTTTT.

This clonotype was seen ten or more times. The chain carries TRBV7-2 and TRBJ2-7, with D possibly matching TRBD2 (6 bases). The length of the CDR3 is 13 residues. V lost 6 bases and J 1 base, leaving 10 bases between the germline ends. Germline V gene data show CDR1 as SGHTA and CDR2 as FQGNSA. The CDR3 reads CASRVGGSYEQYF. CDR3 bases: TGTGCCAGCAGAGTGGGGGGATCCTACGAGCAGTACTTC.

This clonotype was picked up a small number of times. This chain uses TRBV15 with TRBJ2-5; D remains unclear. Looked up from germline, CDR1 is LNHNV and CDR2 is YYDKDF (reference sequence). The CDR3 totals 13 residues. Trimming removed 5 bases at V and 5 bases at J, with 12 bases between. The chain's CDR3 is CATSLIAGETQYF. DNA of the CDR3: TGTGCCACCAGCTTGATAGCCGGGGAGACCCAGTACTTC.

The chain couples TRBV20-1 to TRBJ1-2; TRBD1 matches 10 bases. Germline CDR1 and CDR2: DFQATT and SNEGSKA (reference sequence). With V trimmed by 5 bases and J by 2 bases, 2 bases remained unmatched. The CDR3 consists of 13 residues. Here the CDR3 DNA reads TGCAGTGCTGGGGACAGGGGCAACTATGGCTACACCTTC. Translated: CSAGDRGNYGYTF.

This chain connects TRBV5-1 to TRBJ1-2; unclear D gene. Trimming cost V 4 bases and J 7 bases, with 14 bases left between them. The germline V gene encodes CDR1 SGHRS and CDR2 YFSETQ. There are 13 residues in the CDR3. CDR3 sequence reads: CASSVDRRAGYTF. The CDR3 bases are TGCGCCAGCAGCGTCGACCGACGGGCTGGCTACACCTTC.

The genes are TRBV5-1 and TRBJ1-2; D possibly corresponds to TRBD1 (6 bases). The V end was cut by 4 bases, the J end by 2 bases, with 9 bases between. CDR3 length: 13 amino acids. The germline CDR1 and CDR2 sequences are SGHRS and YFSETQ. CDR3 loop: CASSMGANYGYTF. CDR3 sequence (DNA): TGCGCCAGCAGCATGGGGGCCAACTATGGCTACACCTTC.

This clonotype appeared many times. The chain couples TRBV5-1 to TRBJ1-6; D perhaps matches TRBD1 (6 bases). In germline, CDR1 is SGHRS, CDR2 YFSETQ. With 5 bases removed from V and 8 bases from J, the gap between germline ends came to 14 bases. This CDR3 region has 14 residues. The chain's CDR3 is CASSSNREYSPLHF. CDR3 nucleotide sequence: TGCGCCAGCAGTTCAAACAGGGAATATTCACCCCTCCACTTT.

The J gene is TRBJ2-1, the V gene TRBV12-3 or TRBV12-4; tentative D call: TRBD2 (6 bases). CDR3 length equals 16 residues. Trimming took 3 bases from V and 6 from J, leaving 18 bases between them. In nucleotides, the CDR3 is TGTGCCAGCAGTTTTCAGGGCGGGGCCGCTTTCAATGAGCAGTTCTTC. Its protein product is CASSFQGGAAFNEQFF.

This clonotype showed up just a few times. The chain joins TRBV29-1 to TRBJ2-1; D is unresolved. The V end was cut by 6 bases, the J end by 7 bases, with 13 bases between. Germline V lookup: CDR1 SQVTM, CDR2 ANQGSEA. The CDR3 loop spans 12 amino acids. DNA for the CDR3: TGCAGCGTCCGACATACGAGGAATGAGCAGTTCTTC. Translating gives CSVRHTRNEQFF.

CDR3 sequence (DNA): TGTGCCAGCAGGACAGACACCACCGGGGAGCTGTTTTTT. It codes for CASRTDTTGELFF. The rearrangement joins TRBV28 to TRBJ2-2; D may be TRBD1 (5 bases). In germline, CDR1 is MDHEN, CDR2 SYDVKM. The length of the CDR3 is 13 residues. Trimming cost V 6 bases and J 4 bases, with 9 bases left between them. Drawing the rest from reference TRBV28 and TRBJ2-2, the complete variable domain is DVKVTQSSRYLVKRTGEKVFLECVQDMDHENMFWYRQDPGLGLRLIYFSYDVKMKEKGDIPEGYSVSREKKERFSLILESASTNQTSMYLCASRTDTTGELFFGEGSRLTVL.

The V and J genes are TRBV4-1 and TRBJ2-3; 9 nucleotides line up with TRBD1. Germline V CDR1 and CDR2: MGHRA, YSYEKL. V trimming: 1 base; J trimming: 8 bases; junction bases outside the gene matches: 10. CDR3 length: 16 residues. The CDR3 spells CASSQGSGTGYGTQYF. The CDR3 bases are TGCGCCAGCAGCCAAGGATCCGGGACAGGGTACGGTACGCAGTATTTT.

The chain joins TRBV5-1 to TRBJ2-5; D remains ambiguous. The CDR3 has 14 residues. V lost 0 bases, J lost 7 bases, and 13 bases lay in between. Germline V gene lookup returns CDR1 SGHRS and CDR2 YFSETQ. The CDR3 here is CASSLESRRGTQYF. DNA for the CDR3: TGCGCCAGCAGCTTGGAGTCTCGGCGAGGGACCCAGTACTTC. Together with reference TRBV5-1 and TRBJ2-5, the CDR3 gives the full variable domain: KAGVTQTPRYLIKTRGQQVTLSCSPISGHRSVSWYQQTPGQGLQFLFEYFSETQRNKGNFPGRFSGRQFSNSRSEMNVSTLELGDSALYLCASSLESRRGTQYFGPGTRLLVL.